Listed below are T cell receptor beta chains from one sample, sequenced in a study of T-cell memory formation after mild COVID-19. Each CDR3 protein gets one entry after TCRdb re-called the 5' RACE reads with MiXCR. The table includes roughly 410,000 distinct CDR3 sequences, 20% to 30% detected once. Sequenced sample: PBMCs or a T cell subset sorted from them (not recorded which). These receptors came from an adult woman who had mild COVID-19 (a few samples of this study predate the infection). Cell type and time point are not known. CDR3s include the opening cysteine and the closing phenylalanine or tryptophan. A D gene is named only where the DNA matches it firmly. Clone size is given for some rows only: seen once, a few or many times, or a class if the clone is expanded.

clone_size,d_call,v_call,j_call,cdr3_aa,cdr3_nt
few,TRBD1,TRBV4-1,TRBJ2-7,CASSHGQGPSYEQYF,TGCGCCAGCAGCCATGGACAGGGGCCCTCCTACGAGCAGTACTTC
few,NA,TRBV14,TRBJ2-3,CASSSALTDTQYF,TGTGCCAGCAGCTCGGCCCTCACAGATACGCAGTATTTT
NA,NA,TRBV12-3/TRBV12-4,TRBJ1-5,CASSSGPSPPPQHF,TGTGCCAGCAGTTCAGGCCCGTCGCCACCACCCCAGCATTTT
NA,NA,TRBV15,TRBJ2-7,CATSRARLTSSYEQYF,TGTGCCACCAGCAGAGCAAGGCTCACGAGCTCCTACGAGCAGTACTTC
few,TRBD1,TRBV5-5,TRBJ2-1,CASSLAPGQGVNEQFF,TGTGCCAGCAGCTTGGCGCCGGGACAGGGGGTCAATGAGCAGTTCTTC
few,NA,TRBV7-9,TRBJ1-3,CASSLESGGGGNTIYF,TGTGCCAGCAGCTTAGAGTCCGGCGGCGGTGGAAACACCATATATTTT
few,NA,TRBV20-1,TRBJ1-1,CSAKRALDTEAFF,TGCAGTGCTAAGCGGGCCCTGGACACTGAAGCTTTCTTT
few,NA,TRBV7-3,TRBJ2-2,CASSLRSMGRGDVGELFF,TGTGCCAGCAGCTTAAGGTCCATGGGGAGAGGAGATGTCGGGGAGCTGTTTTTT
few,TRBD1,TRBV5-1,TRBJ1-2,CASSFSTGEDGYTF,TGCGCCAGCAGCTTTTCGACAGGGGAGGATGGCTACACCTTC
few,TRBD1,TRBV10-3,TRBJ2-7,CAIRGTGTYEQYF,TGTGCCATCAGAGGGACAGGGACCTACGAGCAGTACTTC
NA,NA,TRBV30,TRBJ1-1,CAWSRDNAADSAFF,TGTGCCTGGAGTAGAGACAACGCCGCAGATTCGGCTTTCTTT
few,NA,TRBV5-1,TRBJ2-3,CASSLIQGDIGDTQYF,TGCGCCAGCAGCTTGATACAGGGAGATATTGGGGATACGCAGTATTTT
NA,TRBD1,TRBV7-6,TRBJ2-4,CASSFPFRPGTGALGAKNIQYF,TGTGCCAGCAGCTTTCCCTTTCGCCCCGGGACAGGGGCCCTCGGAGCCAAAAACATTCAGTACTTC
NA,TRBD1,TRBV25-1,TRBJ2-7,CASSESWVGTGGYEQYF,TGTGCCAGCAGTGAATCATGGGTGGGGACAGGGGGTTACGAGCAGTACTTC
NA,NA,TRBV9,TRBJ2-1,CASSVDVGSNEQFF,TGTGCCAGCAGCGTAGATGTGGGTTCCAATGAGCAGTTCTTC
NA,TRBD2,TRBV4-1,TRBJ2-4,CASSQTVLAGARDIQYF,TGCGCCAGCAGCCAAACCGTACTAGCGGGGGCCCGGGACATTCAGTACTTC
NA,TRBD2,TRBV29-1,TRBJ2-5,CSVERGQETQYF,TGCAGCGTAGAGCGGGGACAAGAGACCCAGTACTTC
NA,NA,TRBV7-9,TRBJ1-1,CASSLGLGTNTEAFF,TGTGCCAGCAGCTTAGGTTTGGGCACGAACACTGAAGCTTTCTTT
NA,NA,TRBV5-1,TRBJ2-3,CASSLQQTVSHTDTQYF,TGCGCCAGCAGCCTCCAGCAGACAGTCAGCCACACAGATACGCAGTATTTT
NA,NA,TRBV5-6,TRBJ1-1,CASSLEVAGADTEAFF,TGTGCCAGCAGCTTGGAGGTCGCAGGGGCGGACACTGAAGCTTTCTTT
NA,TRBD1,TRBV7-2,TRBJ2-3,CASSLGTGSGAQYF,TGTGCCAGCAGCTTAGGGACAGGGTCCGGCGCGCAGTATTTT
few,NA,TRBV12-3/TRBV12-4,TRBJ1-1,CASSPRSSNTEAFF,TGTGCCAGCAGCCCCCGCAGCTCGAACACTGAAGCTTTCTTT
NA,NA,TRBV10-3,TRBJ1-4,CAISGGADEKLFF,TGTGCCATCAGTGGAGGGGCGGATGAAAAACTGTTTTTT